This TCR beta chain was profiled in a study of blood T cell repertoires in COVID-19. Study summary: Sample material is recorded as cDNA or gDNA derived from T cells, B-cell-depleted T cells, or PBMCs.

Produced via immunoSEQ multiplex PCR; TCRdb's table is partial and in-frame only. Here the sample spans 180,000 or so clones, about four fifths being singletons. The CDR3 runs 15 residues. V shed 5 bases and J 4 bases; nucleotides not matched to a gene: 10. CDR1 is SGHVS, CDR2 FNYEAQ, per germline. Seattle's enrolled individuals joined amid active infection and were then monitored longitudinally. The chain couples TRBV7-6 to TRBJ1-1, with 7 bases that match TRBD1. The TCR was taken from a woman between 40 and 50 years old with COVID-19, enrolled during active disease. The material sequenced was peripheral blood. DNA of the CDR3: TGTGCCAGCAGCCCATCTGAGGGGGCGGCCACTGAAGCTTTCTTT. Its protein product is CASSPSEGAATEAFF.